These 25 T cell receptor beta chains were all obtained from the same sample, sequenced in a study of blood T cell repertoires in COVID-19. TCRdb keeps only in-frame clones here, not all; method: immunoSEQ multiplex PCR. Among more than 200,000 clones, around 89% were seen once, and the ten largest hold 2% to 3%. Source material: peripheral blood. These receptors came from a man aged 30-40 years with COVID-19, enrolled during active disease.

The V and J genes are TRBV21-1 and TRBJ2-1; the table calls TRBD2, which could not be checked here. TRBV21-1 is classified as a pseudogene. This CDR3 is built from 13 residues. DNA of the CDR3: TGTGCCAGCATCCGGGAAAACTGCCATGAGCAGTTCTTC. It specifies CASIRENCHEQFF.

V is TRBV19 and J is TRBJ2-4; 7 positions match TRBD1. Losses at the gene ends were 1 base for V and 3 bases for J; bases not matched to a gene: 3. Germline lookup yields CDR1 LNHDA and CDR2 SQIVND (reference sequence). This CDR3 has 15 residues. In DNA, the CDR3 is TGTGCCAGTAGTATAGGAAGGGACAGCAAAAACATTCAGTACTTC. Protein sequence: CASSIGRDSKNIQYF.

This chain connects TRBV7-8 to TRBJ2-6, with D maybe TRBD2 (6 bases). The length of the CDR3 is 18 residues. The germline V and J ends were trimmed by 5 bases and 0 bases, with 17 bases remaining between them. From germline, CDR1 is SGHVS and CDR2 FQNEAQ. The CDR3 protein is CASSPRPGESSGANVLTF. CDR3 sequence (DNA): TGTGCCAGCAGCCCCCGTCCGGGAGAGAGCTCTGGGGCCAACGTCCTGACTTTC. The full variable domain, with the rest looked up from reference TRBV7-8 and TRBJ2-6, is GAGVSQSPRYKVAKRGQDVALRCDPISGHVSLFWYQQALGQGPEFLTYFQNEAQLDKSGLPSDRFFAERPEGSVSTLKIQRTQQEDSAVYLCASSPRPGESSGANVLTFGAGSRLTVL.

This sequence joins TRBV6-1 and TRBJ2-2, with TRBD1 matching 10 bases. V lost 1 base to trimming and J lost 4 bases; unmatched junction nucleotides: 0. The CDR3 has 15 amino acids. Germline lookup yields CDR1 MNHNS and CDR2 SASEGT. CDR3 DNA sequence: TGTGCCAGCAGTGAAGGGACAGGGGGCACCGGGGAGCTGTTTTTT. It is translated as CASSEGTGGTGELFF.

The J gene is TRBJ2-7, the V gene TRBV5-1; D call uncertain. Trimming left V 3 bases short and J 3 bases short, with 10 bases between. This CDR3 contains 13 residues. Germline values: CDR1 SGHRS, CDR2 YFSETQ. In nucleotides, the CDR3 is TGCGCCAGCAGCTCCTTCGTCGGCTACGAGCAGTACTTC. Residues: CASSSFVGYEQYF.

On this clone: One end of the junction does not line up with germline, which may come from a read error. The chain uses TRBV6-1 and TRBJ2-7; 10 bases are shared with TRBD2. This CDR3 region has 17 residues. CDR1 is MNHNS, CDR2 SASEGT, per germline. Here the CDR3 DNA reads TGTGCCAGCAGTAAAGCGGGGGGGGACGATAGCTCCTACGAGCAGTACTTC. Protein product: CASSKAGGDDSSYEQYF.

The chain has TRBV7-2 and TRBJ1-3; D call uncertain. The CDR3 runs 17 residues. V gave up 0 bases and J gave up 0 bases, with 12 bases separating them. Germline CDR1 reads SGHTA; CDR2 reads FQGNSA. For the CDR3, the DNA is TGTGCCAGCAGCTTAGCGATGATTGGGAGCTCTGGAAACACCATATATTTT. This sequence encodes CASSLAMIGSSGNTIYF. The full variable domain, with the rest looked up from reference TRBV7-2 and TRBJ1-3, is GAGVSQSPSNKVTEKGKDVELRCDPISGHTALYWYRQSLGQGLEFLIYFQGNSAPDKSGLPSDRFSAERTGGSVSTLTIQRTQQEDSAVYLCASSLAMIGSSGNTIYFGEGSWLTVV.

The chain employs TRBV6-6 and TRBJ2-7; 9 nucleotides agree with TRBD1. V dropped 2 bases and J dropped 2; count of bases not matched to a gene: 4. The germline V gene has CDR1 MNHNY and CDR2 SVGAGI (reference sequence). The CDR3 contains 15 residues. The chain's CDR3 is CASSYKGQGAYEQYF. Here the CDR3 DNA reads TGTGCCAGCAGTTACAAGGGACAGGGAGCCTACGAGCAGTACTTC.

J is TRBJ2-7 and V is TRBV13, with D perhaps TRBD1 (6 bases). V lost 5 bases to trimming and J lost 4 bases, with 12 bases between them. Germline values: CDR1 PRHDT, CDR2 FYEKMQ (reference sequence). The CDR3 extends over 13 amino acids. In DNA form, the CDR3 reads TGTGCCAGCAGCGTACAGGGTTCATACGAGCAGTACTTC. Its protein is CASSVQGSYEQYF.

V gene TRBV9 combines with J gene TRBJ2-7; 9 bases line up with TRBD1. The CDR3 runs 16 residues. Per germline, CDR1 SGDLS and CDR2 YYNGEE. Unmatched junction bases numbered 10, after V lost 2 bases and J lost 4 bases. The CDR3 is CASSVRPGTGRYEQYF. The CDR3 nucleotides are TGTGCCAGCAGCGTTAGACCCGGGACAGGGAGGTACGAGCAGTACTTC.

The V and J genes are TRBV5-1 and TRBJ1-3; D call uncertain. Trimming cost V 3 bases and J 4 bases, with 11 bases left between them. Germline V gene lookup returns CDR1 SGHRS and CDR2 YFSETQ. The CDR3 loop spans 14 amino acids. CDR3: CASSSGLEGNTIYF. The CDR3 DNA reads as TGCGCCAGCAGCTCCGGGTTGGAGGGAAACACCATATATTTT.

The chain carries TRBV7-2 and TRBJ1-4; 9 bases match TRBD1. The CDR3 loop spans 15 amino acids. The J segment lost 8 bases and the V segment lost 5 bases, leaving 9 bases of the junction unmatched. The germline CDR1 and CDR2 sequences are SGHTA and FQGNSA. CDR3 bases: TGTGCCAGCAGCCCGCAACAGGGGGCAGGAGAAAAACTGTTTTTT. It is translated as CASSPQQGAGEKLFF. Full variable domain (rest looked up from reference TRBV7-2 and TRBJ1-4): GAGVSQSPSNKVTEKGKDVELRCDPISGHTALYWYRQSLGQGLEFLIYFQGNSAPDKSGLPSDRFSAERTGGSVSTLTIQRTQQEDSAVYLCASSPQQGAGEKLFFGSGTQLSVL.

V and J are TRBV11-3 and TRBJ2-1; TRBD2 agrees at 11 bases. There are 15 residues in the CDR3. Germline CDR1 SGHNT, CDR2 YENEEA. V lost 4 bases, J lost 6 bases, and 5 bases stayed unmatched. CDR3 region: CASSSGLAGLNEQFF. CDR3 DNA: TGTGCCAGCAGCTCAGGACTAGCGGGCCTCAATGAGCAGTTCTTC. Looking up the rest from reference TRBV11-3 and TRBJ2-1 gives the full variable domain: EAGVVQSPRYKIIEKKQPVAFWCNPISGHNTLYWYLQNLGQGPELLIRYENEEAVDDSQLPKDRFSAERLKGVDSTLKIQPAELGDSAVYLCASSSGLAGLNEQFFGPGTRLTVL.

This clone was found a few times. The chain couples TRBV2 to TRBJ1-2; weak D call: TRBD1 (6 bases). With 11 bases removed from V and 2 bases from J, the gap between germline ends came to 12 bases. This CDR3 region has 12 residues. The germline CDR1 and CDR2 sequences are SNHLY and FYNNEI. CDR3 residues: CAGYGQNYGYTF. In DNA form, the CDR3 reads TGTGCCGGATACGGACAGAACTATGGCTACACCTTC.

The V call is TRBV18, the J call TRBJ2-2, with D maybe TRBD1 (6 bases). Germline values: CDR1 KGHSH, CDR2 LQKENI. This CDR3 spans 15 amino acids. Trimming removed 3 bases at V and 5 bases at J, with 13 bases between. The CDR3 region is CASSPREGGTGELFF. For the CDR3, the DNA is TGTGCCAGCTCACCCCGAGAAGGGGGAACCGGGGAGCTGTTTTTT.

This clone showed up just once. J is TRBJ2-7 and V is TRBV2; TRBD1 agrees at 7 bases. Germline V gives CDR1 SNHLY, CDR2 FYNNEI. V dropped 4 bases and J dropped 4; count of bases not matched to a gene: 10. The CDR3 is 15 residues long. CDR3 in DNA: TGTGCCAGCAGTGCCTTCGGGACAGCCTCGTACGAGCAGTACTTC. This translates into CASSAFGTASYEQYF.

This sequence joins TRBV18 and TRBJ2-7, with TRBD1 matching 8 bases. Losses at the gene ends were 2 bases for V and 0 bases for J; bases not matched to a gene: 6. This CDR3 spans 16 amino acids. Germline V gene data show CDR1 as KGHSH and CDR2 as LQKENI. Written as DNA, the CDR3 is TGTGCCAGCTCACCATTCGAGACAGGGGACTCCTACGAGCAGTACTTC. It encodes CASSPFETGDSYEQYF.

V usage is TRBV6-4 and J usage is TRBJ1-2; possible D gene TRBD1, 5 bases. The germline V and J ends were trimmed by 0 bases and 0 bases, with 11 bases remaining between them. The CDR3 contains 16 residues. From germline, CDR1 is MRHNA and CDR2 SNTAGT. In DNA form, the CDR3 reads TGTGCCAGCAGTGACTCGGGGGGGAACGCTAACTATGGCTACACCTTC. Encoded protein: CASSDSGGNANYGYTF.

This clone was counted between two and nine times. The chain recombines TRBV2 with TRBJ1-4, with a possible D match to TRBD1 (6 bases). The CDR3 has 14 amino acids. Germline V gene lookup returns CDR1 SNHLY and CDR2 FYNNEI. V dropped 7 bases and J dropped 7 bases, with 16 bases sitting between them. CDR3 bases: TGTGCCAGCATACGTACAGGGCCTAGTGAAAAACTGTTTTTT. Its protein is CASIRTGPSEKLFF.

The chain uses TRBV6-2 or TRBV6-3 and TRBJ1-1; a weak D match, TRBD1 (5 bases). The CDR3 totals 16 residues. Germline lookup yields CDR1 MNHEY and CDR2 SVGEGT. The V end lost 4 bases, the J end lost 4 bases, and 19 bases lay between the germline ends. The DNA of the CDR3 is TGTGCCAGCAGTTCCCACCCGGGACTTCGGAGCACTGAAGCTTTCTTT. Protein: CASSSHPGLRSTEAFF.

The chain employs TRBV19 and TRBJ1-4, with D possibly matching TRBD1 (6 bases). Germline CDR1 is LNHDA and CDR2 is SQIVND (reference sequence). Trimming left V 7 bases short and J 0 bases short, with 18 bases between. This CDR3 has 17 amino acids. The CDR3 sequence is CASTVVGDTTTNEKLFF. The CDR3 DNA reads TGTGCCAGTACCGTCGTGGGGGACACAACAACTAATGAAAAACTGTTTTTT.

This chain uses TRBV11-1 with TRBJ2-7; a possible D gene is TRBD1 (6 bases). Germline V gene sequence: CDR1 SGHAT, CDR2 FQDESV (reference sequence). This CDR3 has 15 residues. V was pared by 3 bases and J by 2 bases, with 14 bases between. Here the CDR3 DNA reads TGTGCCAGCAGCTTGGAGACAGGTTCCCCCTACGAGCAGTACTTC. It specifies CASSLETGSPYEQYF. Variable domain in full (rest from reference TRBV11-1 and TRBJ2-7): EAEVAQSPRYKITEKSQAVAFWCDPISGHATLYWYRQILGQGPELLVQFQDESVVDDSQLPKDRFSAERLKGVDSTLKIQPAELGDSAMYLCASSLETGSPYEQYFGPGTRLTVT.

This clone was detected only once. As DNA, the CDR3 is TGTGCCAGCAGCCGACAGGGGGGGATTGTTGATTCACCCCTCCACTTT. It codes for CASSRQGGIVDSPLHF. This chain joins TRBV7-9 and TRBJ1-6; 9 nucleotides agree with TRBD1. Trimming cost V 5 bases and J 8 bases; bases outside gene matches: 10. The germline gives CDR1 SEHNR, CDR2 FQNEAQ (reference sequence). The CDR3 is 16 amino acids.

The chain has TRBV3-1 (or the pseudogene TRBV3-2) and TRBJ1-5, with unresolved D. This CDR3 has 17 residues. Germline CDR1 LGHDT, CDR2 YNNKEL (reference sequence). DNA of the CDR3: TGTGTCCCCAGCCACAAGTTTCGGGGTTGTAGCAATCAGCCCCAGCATTTT. Its protein product is CVPSHKFRGCSNQPQHF.

The rearrangement links TRBV4-3 to TRBJ2-1; D is uncertain. The CDR3 spans 13 residues. The germline V and J ends were trimmed by 1 base and 6 bases, with 7 bases remaining between them. Germline CDR1 reads LGHNA; CDR2 reads YSLEER. For the CDR3, the DNA is TGCGCCAGCAGCCAAGTTCTATCCAATGAGCAGTTCTTC. Encoded protein: CASSQVLSNEQFF.